Described below is a single T cell receptor beta chain sequence and its context. The target antigen is unknown. The sample originates from a study of shared clonotypes between healthy human individuals. Study-wide results and limits: Across a handful of donors, naive CD4 shared around 5.3%, naive CD8 more than 3%, memory CD4 2% to 2.5%, memory CD8 over 0.3%. Blood was the sole source, and tissue repertoires probably differ. Non-shared clonotypes showed lower generation probabilities than clonotypes common to all four donors.

The material for each subset, its genomic DNA, was split evenly across several immunoSEQ plates. Data came from immunoSEQ multiplex PCR; TCRdb stores just in-frame clones and leaves some out. Found here are around 2.5 million clones, more than 85% of them singletons; the top ten hold approximately 0.35%. The TCR was taken from a man between 18 and 35 years old in good health. Some clones in this sample may be carry-over from other donors' samples. The sequencing input was naive CD4+ T cells from PBMCs. The subset denotes: CD45RA+ positively selected.

The CDR3 spells CASSKGSLGTDTQYF. The CDR3 nucleotides read TGTGCCAGCAGTAAAGGGAGTTTGGGCACAGATACGCAGTATTTT. The chain recombines TRBV28 with TRBJ2-3; the D gene is possibly TRBD2 (5 bases). The length of the CDR3 is 15 residues. V lost 5 bases to trimming and J lost 1 base, with 13 bases between them. CDR1 MDHEN and CDR2 SYDVKM come from the germline V gene.